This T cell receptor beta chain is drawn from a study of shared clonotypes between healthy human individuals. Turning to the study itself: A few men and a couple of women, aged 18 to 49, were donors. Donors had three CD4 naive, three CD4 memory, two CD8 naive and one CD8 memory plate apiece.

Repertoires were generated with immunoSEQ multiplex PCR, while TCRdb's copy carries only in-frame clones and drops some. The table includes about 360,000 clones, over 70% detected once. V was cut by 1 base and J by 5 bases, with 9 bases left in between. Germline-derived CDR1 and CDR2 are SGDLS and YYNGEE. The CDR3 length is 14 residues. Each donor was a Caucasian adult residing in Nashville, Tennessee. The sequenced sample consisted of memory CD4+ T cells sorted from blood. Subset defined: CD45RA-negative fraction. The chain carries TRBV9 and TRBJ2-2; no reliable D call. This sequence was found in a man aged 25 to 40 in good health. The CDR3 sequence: CASSVTSMTGELFF. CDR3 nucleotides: TGTGCCAGCAGCGTAACGAGTATGACCGGGGAGCTGTTTTTT. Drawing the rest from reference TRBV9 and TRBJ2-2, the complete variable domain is DSGVTQTPKHLITATGQRVTLRCSPRSGDLSVYWYQQSLDQGLQFLIQYYNGEERAKGNILERFSAQQFPDLHSELNLSSLELGDSALYFCASSVTSMTGELFFGEGSRLTVL.